The 17 T cell receptor beta chains presented below share a single source sample, sequenced in a study of vaccination and CD4 T cells after COVID-19. Cultured CD4+ T-cell DNA underwent Oncomine TCR Beta short-read sequencing. TCRdb used MiXCR to reprocess the PCR reads, holding one entry per CDR3 protein. The sample shows approximately 19,000 distinct CDR3 sequences, under 60% of them seen only once. As for treatment: roughly nine-day PBMC culture with coronavirus spike peptide pools or control peptides (ViraFEST assay). For these receptors, no antigen is known. Sequenced sample: CD4+ T cells from blood, cultured in vitro. The source is a human donor who had recovered from COVID-19.

The chain employs TRBV20-1 and TRBJ1-4; D gene ambiguous. V lost 7 bases and J lost 0, with 15 bases in between. The germline CDR1 and CDR2 sequences are DFQATT and SNEGSKA (reference sequence). The CDR3 covers 15 residues. This chain's CDR3 is CSVKQTRATNEKLFF. In DNA form, the CDR3 reads TGCAGTGTTAAACAGACCCGAGCAACTAATGAAAAACTGTTTTTT.

By its share, this clonotype is medium-sized. This chain joins TRBV11-2 and TRBJ2-1; 8 positions agree with TRBD2. There are 18 residues in the CDR3. Germline CDR1 reads SGHAT; CDR2 reads FQNNGV. V trimming: 1 base; J trimming: 0 bases; junction bases outside the gene matches: 8. The CDR3 DNA follows: TGTGCCAGCAGCTTAGGAGGTGCCAGCGGGAGCTCCTACAATGAGCAGTTCTTC. Translation: CASSLGGASGSSYNEQFF.

This clonotype showed up just a few times. This chain uses TRBV21-1 with TRBJ2-3; TRBD1, the table's D call, lacks a check against the DNA. TRBV21-1 corresponds to a pseudogene. There are 17 residues in the CDR3. The CDR3: CASIPARGTVVTDTQYF. The CDR3 nucleotides read TGTGCCAGCATCCCAGCCCGGGGGACAGTAGTCACAGATACGCAGTATTTT.

This clonotype was recorded a few times. The chain couples TRBV7-9 to TRBJ1-5; D not resolved. V gave up 0 bases and J gave up 7 bases, with 7 bases separating them. This CDR3 spans 13 amino acids. Looked up from germline, CDR1 is SEHNR and CDR2 is FQNEAQ (reference sequence). Here the CDR3 reads CASSLAAVQPQHF. The CDR3 DNA sequence: TGTGCCAGCAGCTTAGCGGCGGTCCAGCCCCAGCATTTT.

The chain has TRBV21-1 and TRBJ1-2; the table's D gene call, TRBD1, was not cross checked with the DNA. TRBV21-1 is a pseudogene. The CDR3 length is 15 residues. The CDR3 nucleotides are TGTGCCAGCAGCAGGGACGCCCCGGCTAACTATGGCTACACCTTC. It is translated as CASSRDAPANYGYTF.

The genes are TRBV20-1 and TRBJ1-5; D uncertain. The germline V gene encodes CDR1 DFQATT and CDR2 SNEGSKA (reference sequence). There are 14 residues in the CDR3. V gave up 6 bases and J gave up 2 bases, with 14 bases separating them. CDR3 sequence (DNA): TGCAGTGCGGCCTTCCCTGGGGGCAATCAGCCCCAGCATTTT. This encodes CSAAFPGGNQPQHF.

Here the CDR3 reads CASSLWSGGQETQYF. In DNA form, the CDR3 reads TGTGCCAGCAGTTTATGGTCAGGGGGCCAAGAGACCCAGTACTTC. The chain combines TRBV28 with TRBJ2-5; 7 bases line up with TRBD1. Germline CDR1 MDHEN, CDR2 SYDVKM. Losses at the gene ends were 0 bases for V and 1 base for J; bases not matched to a gene: 2. The CDR3 sequence is 15 residues long.

The V and J genes are TRBV9 and TRBJ2-2, with D possibly TRBD1 on 5 matching bases. Germline CDR1 reads SGDLS; CDR2 reads YYNGEE. The CDR3 is 13 amino acids. The V end was cut by 4 bases, the J end by 5 bases, with 9 bases between. CDR3 region: CASSPGLTGELFF. As DNA, the CDR3 is TGTGCCAGCAGCCCAGGGTTGACCGGGGAGCTGTTTTTT.

The gene calls are TRBV2 and TRBJ1-2; 8 positions agree with TRBD1. With 11 bases clipped from V and 10 bases from J, the junction kept 15 bases outside the gene matches. This CDR3 has 13 residues. CDR1 and CDR2 from the germline V gene are SNHLY and FYNNEI. CDR3 amino acids: CAGKQGVIKDYTF. CDR3 nucleotide sequence: TGTGCCGGTAAACAGGGGGTCATCAAAGACTACACCTTC.

The gene calls are TRBV6-2 or TRBV6-3 and TRBJ2-1; D call uncertain. Per germline, CDR1 MNHEY and CDR2 SVGEGT. V was clipped by 2 bases and J by 4 bases, with 9 bases between them. This CDR3 is built from 14 residues. CDR3 amino acids: CASSYGSRYNEQFF. CDR3 nucleotides: TGTGCCAGCAGTTACGGTAGCAGGTACAATGAGCAGTTCTTC.

This clonotype was observed a few times. The J gene is TRBJ1-1, the V gene TRBV5-4; tentatively, D is TRBD1 (5 bases). This CDR3 is built from 15 residues. The V end lost 3 bases, the J end lost 5 bases, and 17 bases lay between the germline ends. Germline CDR1 and CDR2: SGHNT and YYREEE (reference sequence). The DNA for the CDR3 is TGTGCCAGCAGCTCTCAGGGTATCCTTTTGACTGAAGCTTTCTTT. Its translation: CASSSQGILLTEAFF.

The genes are TRBV20-1 and TRBJ2-1; 9 bases line up with TRBD2. Germline CDR1 reads DFQATT; CDR2 reads SNEGSKA (reference sequence). The trim removed 1 base at V and 0 bases at J, leaving 4 bases unmatched. There are 16 residues in the CDR3. This chain's CDR3 is CSARVAGASSYNEQFF. The CDR3 DNA reads as TGCAGTGCTAGAGTAGCGGGAGCCAGCTCCTACAATGAGCAGTTCTTC.

This clonotype was recorded a few times. This sequence joins TRBV20-1 and TRBJ1-2; possible D gene TRBD1, 5 bases. The germline CDR1 and CDR2 sequences are DFQATT and SNEGSKA (reference sequence). V lost 6 bases to trimming and J lost 3 bases, with 17 bases between them. There are 14 residues in the CDR3. CDR3 loop: CSAVERAGHYGYTF. The CDR3 DNA sequence: TGCAGTGCCGTCGAAAGGGCAGGGCACTATGGCTACACCTTC.

This clonotype was picked up a small number of times. The chain links TRBV21-1 to TRBJ1-5; the D call in the table, TRBD1, was not verified against the DNA. TRBV21-1 constitutes a pseudogene. This CDR3 has 19 residues. CDR3: CASSKRKGAPFGSNQPQHF. CDR3 nucleotide sequence: TGTGCCAGCAGCAAACGGAAGGGGGCGCCCTTCGGAAGCAATCAGCCCCAGCATTTT.

The rearrangement joins TRBV19 to TRBJ1-6; 9 bases agree with TRBD1. This CDR3 contains 14 residues. The germline gives CDR1 LNHDA, CDR2 SQIVND (reference sequence). V lost 3 bases and J lost 8; bases outside the gene matches: 2. The CDR3 DNA sequence: TGTGCCAGTAGTATCCGGGACAGGGATTCACCCCTCCACTTT. Translating it yields CASSIRDRDSPLHF. Combining the CDR3 with reference TRBV19 and TRBJ1-6 gives the whole variable domain DGGITQSPKYLFRKEGQNVTLSCEQNLNHDAMYWYRQDPGQGLRLIYYSQIVNDFQKGDIAEGYSVSREKKESFPLTVTSAQKNPTAFYLCASSIRDRDSPLHFGNGTRLTVT.

The rearrangement links TRBV2 to TRBJ1-2, with 7 bases that match TRBD1. With V trimmed by 4 bases and J by 2 bases, 1 base remained unmatched. Germline V gives CDR1 SNHLY, CDR2 FYNNEI. This CDR3 contains 13 residues. In DNA, the CDR3 is TGTGCCAGCAGTGCACAGGGGAACTATGGCTACACCTTC. It is translated as CASSAQGNYGYTF.

This clonotype has only a few counts. This chain links TRBV27 with TRBJ2-7, with D perhaps matching TRBD1 or TRBD2 (6 bases each). Germline V gene sequence: CDR1 MNHEY, CDR2 SMNVEV (reference sequence). The CDR3 contains 16 residues. V was trimmed by 3 bases and J by 4 bases, leaving 19 bases between them. In nucleotides, the CDR3 is TGTGCCAGCAGTTTGATCAGAAAGGGGGGAACGTACGAGCAGTACTTC. Translation: CASSLIRKGGTYEQYF.